The 23 T cell receptor beta chains in this list originate from one sample, sequenced in a study of cytomegalovirus exposure and HLA in healthy donors. Both 60 Vbeta primers and 13 Jbeta primers went into the PCR. The repertoire was sequenced with immunoSEQ multiplex PCR; TCRdb's copy has only in-frame clones and lacks some. The sample shows about 190,000 clones, about three quarters of them seen only once. Sequenced input: PBMCs. These receptors were taken from a middle-aged woman in good health and CMV-seronegative.

The chain employs TRBV7-3 and TRBJ2-2; TRBD1 is a possible D gene (5 bases). Between the trimmed V and J ends, which lost 2 bases and 1 base, there was a span of 8 bases. Per the germline V gene, CDR1 is SGHTA and CDR2 is FQGTGA. This CDR3 is 15 amino acids long. CDR3 in DNA: TGTGCCAGCAGCTTATCAGGGTGGAACACCGGGGAGCTGTTTTTT. Translation: CASSLSGWNTGELFF.

The rearrangement links TRBV7-6 to TRBJ2-2; D gene uncertain. Germline-derived CDR1 and CDR2 are SGHVS and FNYEAQ. This CDR3 spans 16 amino acids. Trimming left V 0 bases short and J 3 bases short, with 11 bases between. CDR3 loop: CASSLAFGRDTGELFF. Written as DNA, the CDR3 is TGTGCCAGCAGCTTAGCTTTCGGTCGGGACACCGGGGAGCTGTTTTTT.

This chain links TRBV5-4 with TRBJ1-2, with 8 bases identical to TRBD1. J gave up 0 bases and V 2 bases, and 3 bases lay outside the gene matches. The CDR3 is 15 amino acids. Germline V gene data show CDR1 as SGHNT and CDR2 as YYREEE (reference sequence). In nucleotides, the CDR3 is TGTGCCAGCAGCTTCAAGACAGGGGCTAACTATGGCTACACCTTC. Translation: CASSFKTGANYGYTF.

This clone was observed a single time. The chain couples TRBV2 to TRBJ2-5; TRBD1 is a possible D gene (5 bases). The CDR3 consists of 16 residues. With 5 bases removed from V and 4 bases from J, the gap between germline ends came to 20 bases. Germline CDR1 and CDR2: SNHLY and FYNNEI. CDR3 amino acids: CASSPLKGLGGETQYF. In DNA, the CDR3 is TGTGCCAGCAGTCCACTCAAGGGGTTGGGTGGAGAGACCCAGTACTTC.

The chain links TRBV10-3 to TRBJ2-1, with a tentative D call TRBD1 (7 bases). CDR3 size: 15 residues. Germline V CDR1 and CDR2: ENHRY, SYGVKD. Trimming shortened V by 6 bases and J by 5 bases, and 17 bases separated the two germline ends. As DNA, the CDR3 is TGTGCCATCAGCACAGGGGAGGTTTTCAACAATGAGCAGTTCTTC. Protein: CAISTGEVFNNEQFF.

This chain uses TRBV11-3 with TRBJ2-7; D gene ambiguous. Trimming removed 5 bases at V and 1 base at J, with 15 bases between. The CDR3 is 15 residues long. CDR1 is SGHNT and CDR2 is YENEEA in the germline V gene. The CDR3 loop reads CASSPLTTSSYEQYF. CDR3 DNA sequence: TGTGCCAGCAGCCCTCTAACGACTTCTTCCTACGAGCAGTACTTC.

Remarks on this clone: Within the sample, other DNA sequences also encode this same CDR3. J is TRBJ2-2 and V is TRBV5-1, with 11 bases that match TRBD2. V shed 4 bases and J 2 bases; nucleotides not matched to a gene: 4. CDR1 is SGHRS, CDR2 YFSETQ, per germline. The CDR3 is made up of 16 amino acids. The CDR3, as DNA: TGCGCCAGCAGCCTCGGGACTAGCGGAAACACCGGGGAGCTGTTTTTT. It specifies CASSLGTSGNTGELFF.

The chain uses TRBV5-1 and TRBJ2-5; 10 bases fit TRBD1. The germline V gene has CDR1 SGHRS and CDR2 YFSETQ. The junction had 9 bases not matched to a gene; V was cut back by 4 bases and J by 3 bases. The CDR3 extends over 16 amino acids. CDR3 region: CASSAPGQGSEETQYF. The CDR3 DNA reads TGCGCCAGCAGCGCACCGGGACAGGGGAGTGAAGAGACCCAGTACTTC. Full variable domain (outside the CDR3, taken from reference TRBV5-1 and TRBJ2-5): KAGVTQTPRYLIKTRGQQVTLSCSPISGHRSVSWYQQTPGQGLQFLFEYFSETQRNKGNFPGRFSGRQFSNSRSEMNVSTLELGDSALYLCASSAPGQGSEETQYFGPGTRLLVL.

The J gene is TRBJ2-2, the V gene TRBV5-5; 9 positions match TRBD2. Trimming removed 1 base from V and 1 base from J; junction bases left unmatched: 2. This CDR3 comprises 16 residues. CDR1 is SGHKS, CDR2 YYEKEE, per germline (reference sequence). The CDR3: CASSLSTSGNTGELFF. The CDR3 region has the DNA TGTGCCAGCAGCTTGTCGACTAGCGGGAACACCGGGGAGCTGTTTTTT.

In its sample, this clone was seen once. The chain employs TRBV6-4 and TRBJ1-6, with TRBD1 identical over 7 bases. CDR3 length: 15 residues. The J segment lost 7 bases and the V segment lost 6 bases, leaving 9 bases of the junction unmatched. The germline gives CDR1 MRHNA, CDR2 SNTAGT. The CDR3 protein is CASREDRAGNSPLHF. The DNA of the CDR3 is TGTGCCAGCAGAGAAGACAGGGCGGGAAATTCACCCCTCCACTTT.

The chain joins TRBV11-2 to TRBJ2-2; the D gene is possibly TRBD2 (6 bases). This CDR3 is 15 amino acids long. The germline V gene has CDR1 SGHAT and CDR2 FQNNGV. The ends were cut back, 2 bases at V and 6 bases at J, with 13 bases in the middle. CDR3 in DNA: TGTGCCAGCAGCTTAATACTAGCTAATGCCGGGGAGCTGTTTTTT. Amino acids: CASSLILANAGELFF.

The CDR3 DNA reads TGTGCCAGCAGTTACTCCCTTCTGGGGCCATACAATGAGCAGTTCTTC. Amino acid sequence: CASSYSLLGPYNEQFF. The V gene is TRBV6-5, the J gene TRBJ2-1; tentative D call: TRBD1 (5 bases). Germline V lookup: CDR1 MNHEY, CDR2 SVGAGI. V was trimmed by 0 bases and J by 4 bases, leaving 13 bases between them. CDR3 length: 16 residues.

This CDR3 reads CAIRPGGEGEAFF. CDR3 coding DNA: TGTGCCATCAGGCCTGGGGGGGAGGGTGAAGCTTTCTTT. The chain has TRBV10-3 and TRBJ1-1; D may be TRBD1 (5 bases). The ends were cut back, 6 bases at V and 7 bases at J, with 15 bases in the middle. CDR1 and CDR2 (germline): ENHRY, SYGVKD. CDR3 length: 13 amino acids.

This chain joins TRBV18 and TRBJ1-1; no reliable D call. V shed 4 bases and J shed 1 base, with 7 bases lying between them. From germline, CDR1 is KGHSH and CDR2 LQKENI. The CDR3 is 13 residues long. The CDR3 here is CASSLQWNTEAFF. The DNA of the CDR3 is TGTGCCAGCTCACTACAGTGGAACACTGAAGCTTTCTTT.

The gene calls are TRBV7-2 and TRBJ1-2; tentative D call: TRBD1 (5 bases). CDR3 length equals 12 residues. Trimming pared 8 bases from V and 6 bases from J, leaving 13 bases between. Germline loops: CDR1 SGHTA, CDR2 FQGNSA. The CDR3 region is CASPGGLDGYTF. CDR3 bases: TGTGCCAGCCCGGGGGGGTTAGATGGCTACACCTTC.

The J gene is TRBJ1-4, the V gene TRBV7-9; 7 positions match TRBD1. This CDR3 is built from 15 residues. Looked up from germline, CDR1 is SEHNR and CDR2 is FQNEAQ (reference sequence). J was trimmed by 3 bases and V by 4 bases; bases with no gene match: 5. The CDR3 coding sequence is TGTGCCAGCAGCTCCCACAGGGGAGCTAATGAAAAACTGTTTTTT. Protein: CASSSHRGANEKLFF.

The chain links TRBV6-1 to TRBJ1-2, with D possibly being TRBD1 (5 bases). Trimming removed 2 bases at V and 8 bases at J, with 12 bases between. This CDR3 has 13 residues. CDR1 MNHNS and CDR2 SASEGT come from the germline V gene. The CDR3 region has the DNA TGTGCCAGCAGTGAACAGGGTACGGACGGCTACACCTTC. This sequence encodes CASSEQGTDGYTF.

The chain joins TRBV6-5 to TRBJ1-3, with a tentative D call TRBD1 (6 bases). CDR1 and CDR2 from the germline V gene are MNHEY and SVGAGI. The CDR3 extends over 14 amino acids. V shed 5 bases and J shed 4 bases, with 12 bases lying between them. Here the CDR3 reads CASSRDTGGNTIYF. The DNA for the CDR3 is TGTGCCAGCAGTCGGGACACCGGAGGAAACACCATATATTTT.

V and J are TRBV5-1 and TRBJ1-2; D unresolved. The germline CDR1 and CDR2 sequences are SGHRS and YFSETQ. The V gene lost 0 bases and the J gene lost 8 bases, with 14 bases spanning the gap. CDR3 length equals 14 residues. The CDR3 sequence is CASSLGGPAGGYTF. The CDR3 DNA reads as TGCGCCAGCAGCTTGGGAGGTCCTGCGGGCGGCTACACCTTC.

V is TRBV10-3 and J is TRBJ1-3; possibly TRBD1 for D (5 bases). The CDR3 has 13 amino acids. The V and J ends lost 8 bases and 7 bases respectively, with 15 bases between them. CDR1 and CDR2 (germline): ENHRY, SYGVKD. The CDR3 DNA follows: TGTGCCATCCAGTCGGGGGGGGACAACACCATATATTTT. Protein: CAIQSGGDNTIYF.

This chain's CDR3 is CASSFRGASGAANIQYF. The CDR3 DNA reads as TGTGCCAGCAGCTTCCGTGGGGCTAGCGGGGCAGCGAACATTCAGTACTTC. The J gene is TRBJ2-4, the V gene TRBV11-2; TRBD2 matches 9 bases. The CDR3 has 17 amino acids. Germline lookup yields CDR1 SGHAT and CDR2 FQNNGV. V shed 3 bases and J 7 bases; nucleotides not matched to a gene: 13.

The V gene is TRBV19, the J gene TRBJ1-2, with D possibly being TRBD1 (5 bases). The germline V gene encodes CDR1 LNHDA and CDR2 SQIVND (reference sequence). Trimming took off 7 bases at V and 4 bases at J, with 13 bases between the two ends. The CDR3 is made up of 13 amino acids. The CDR3 loop reads CASIGGDSYGYTF. In nucleotides, the CDR3 is TGTGCCAGTATCGGGGGGGATAGCTATGGCTACACCTTC.

V and J are TRBV6-1 and TRBJ2-1; TRBD1 aligns across 8 bases. J gave up 6 bases and V 4 bases, and 14 bases lay outside the gene matches. Looked up from germline, CDR1 is MNHNS and CDR2 is SASEGT. This CDR3 region has 17 residues. CDR3 protein: CASSVRQGLVSGNEQFF. DNA for the CDR3: TGTGCCAGCAGTGTCCGACAGGGGCTTGTTTCGGGCAATGAGCAGTTCTTC.